Listed below are T cell receptor beta chains from one sample, sequenced in a study of T-cell memory formation after mild COVID-19. Each CDR3 protein gets one entry after TCRdb re-called the 5' RACE reads with MiXCR. The sample includes approximately 150,000 distinct CDR3 sequences, 6% to 7% of them seen just once. Sequencing used PBMCs or a T cell subset sorted from them (not recorded which). The receptors were sampled from an adult woman who had mild COVID-19 (a few samples of this study predate the infection). Cell type and time point are not known. Both conserved end residues are part of each CDR3. A D gene is named only where the DNA matches it firmly. Some rows have no size entry. The others give once, few or many, or a class for an expanded clone.

>.|TRBJ2-4|TRBV7-2|many
TGTGCCAGCAGCTCAAGTCGAAGGGCCGGGACATCGGGCAACATTCAGTACTTC
CASSSSRRAGTSGNIQYF
>TRBD1|TRBJ1-2|TRBV27|many
TGTGCCAGCCGCAGAGGGGGCCCCAACCTCTATGGCTACACCTTC
CASRRGGPNLYGYTF
>TRBD1|TRBJ1-2|TRBV12-3/TRBV12-4|few
TGTGCCAGCAGCGATAGACGACAGGGGGTATGGTATGGCTACACCTTC
CASSDRRQGVWYGYTF
>.|TRBJ1-2|TRBV7-8|.
TGTGCCAGCAGTCCGGCCAGGATTCTCCCTGCGGGCTACACCTTC
CASSPARILPAGYTF
>.|TRBJ1-1|TRBV9|few
TGTGCCAGCAGCCCCCCGTGGCCGGGGGACACTGAAGCTTTCTTT
CASSPPWPGDTEAFF
>TRBD1|TRBJ2-5|TRBV3-1|.
TGTGCCAGCAGCCAATCCTCAGGGGGCGTGGAGACCCAGTACTTC
CASSQSSGGVETQYF
>TRBD1|TRBJ1-6|TRBV30|.
TGTGCCTGGAGTGTTAGGACAGGGGTATGGTCACCCCTCCACTTT
CAWSVRTGVWSPLHF
>TRBD2|TRBJ2-1|TRBV12-3/TRBV12-4|few
TGTGCCAGCAGTTATCCGCGGACTAGCGGGAGGTTCAATGAGCAGTTCTTC
CASSYPRTSGRFNEQFF
>TRBD2|TRBJ2-6|TRBV10-3|.
TGTGCCATCAGTATGGGACTAGCGGGAGGAGCTGGGGCCAACGTCCTGACTTTC
CAISMGLAGGAGANVLTF
>TRBD2|TRBJ2-1|TRBV20-1|few
TGCAGTGCTAGGCGACTAGCGGTGAACAATGAGCAGTTCTTC
CSARRLAVNNEQFF
>.|TRBJ1-4|TRBV7-9|many
TGTGCCAGCAGCTGGGGACTGGAGCTTAATGAAAAACTGTTTTTT
CASSWGLELNEKLFF
>.|TRBJ2-3|TRBV12-3/TRBV12-4|many
TGTGCCAGCAGTTTAACTAGCACCGGCGCAGATACGCAGTATTTT
CASSLTSTGADTQYF
>TRBD2|TRBJ2-3|TRBV5-5|few
TGTGCCAGCAGCTTGCTCGATGCGGGAGCCAAGTCCGCCGGTACGCAGTATTTT
CASSLLDAGAKSAGTQYF
>.|TRBJ1-4|TRBV5-1|few
TGCGCCAGCAGCTTGGACCTCGGGGGAACTAATGAAAAACTGTTTTTT
CASSLDLGGTNEKLFF
>.|TRBJ2-1|TRBV7-9|many
TGTGCCAGCAGCTTAAACGACTACAATGAGCAGTTCTTC
CASSLNDYNEQFF
>TRBD1|TRBJ2-1|TRBV7-9|.
TGTGCCAGCAGCCCATGGACAGGGGGCAATGAGCAGTTCTTC
CASSPWTGGNEQFF
>.|TRBJ2-5|TRBV6-1|many
TGTGCCAGCAGCAGAGTGACCCCACCGGACAGTAGAGAGACCCAGTACTTC
CASSRVTPPDSRETQYF
>.|TRBJ1-5|TRBV29-1|few
TGCAGCGCCTCTACTAGCAATCAGCCCCAGCATTTT
CSASTSNQPQHF
>.|TRBJ2-5|TRBV28|few
TGTGCCAGCAGTTTAAGTGGAGACCGAGTACAAGAGACCCAGTACTTC
CASSLSGDRVQETQYF
>TRBD2|TRBJ2-1|TRBV24-1|many
TGTGCCACCAGTGGTGGGACTAGCGAGTACAATGAGCAGTTCTTC
CATSGGTSEYNEQFF
>.|TRBJ2-3|TRBV20-1|many
TGCAGTGCTAGGGACCAGTCGTTACCCACAGATACGCAGTATTTT
CSARDQSLPTDTQYF
>TRBD1|TRBJ1-2|TRBV25-1|few
TGTGCCAGCAGTGGCGGGACAGCCTATGGCTACACCTTC
CASSGGTAYGYTF
>.|TRBJ2-7|TRBV20-1|few
TGCAGTGCCAGGGGAGGGTCCGGAGGCGAGCAGTACTTC
CSARGGSGGEQYF
>.|TRBJ1-3|TRBV4-1|.
TGCGCCAGCAGCCAAGAACCCCCGAGCTTCGGAAACACCATATATTTT
CASSQEPPSFGNTIYF
>TRBD1|TRBJ1-5|TRBV12-3/TRBV12-4|few
TGTGCCAGCAGGACTGACAGGGACAATCAGCCCCAGCATTTT
CASRTDRDNQPQHF
>.|TRBJ1-5|TRBV6-5|.
TGTGCCAGCAGGGATAGGGGCCTCTCCAATCAGCCCCAGCATTTT
CASRDRGLSNQPQHF
>TRBD1|TRBJ2-1|TRBV5-1|few
TGCGCCAGCAGCGTAGGGACAGGGGGCTCCTACAATGAGCAGTTCTTC
CASSVGTGGSYNEQFF
>TRBD1|TRBJ1-4|TRBV12-3/TRBV12-4|many
TGTGCCAGCAGTGCCGGGACAGGAGCAACTAATGAAAAACTGTTTTTT
CASSAGTGATNEKLFF
>.|TRBJ1-3|TRBV10-3|.
TGTGCCATCAGTGAGTCGGCAGAAGGAAACACCATATATTTT
CAISESAEGNTIYF
>.|TRBJ2-5|TRBV7-9|few
TGTGCCAGCAGCTACGGGCTTGTGGAGACCCAGTACTTC
CASSYGLVETQYF
>TRBD1|TRBJ2-2|TRBV10-3|.
TGTGCCATCTGGGACAGGGAGGCCGGGGAGCTGTTTTTT
CAIWDREAGELFF
>.|TRBJ1-1|TRBV14|.
TGTGCCAGCAGCCCTCACAAGGGGATAGGGAGCACTGAAGCTTTCTTT
CASSPHKGIGSTEAFF
>.|TRBJ1-1|TRBV2|.
TGTGCCAGCTTGGGCGGGGGGTTGGTTGAAGCTTTCTTT
CASLGGGLVEAFF
>.|TRBJ2-5|TRBV9|few
TGTGCCAGCAGCCTAGGAGGGCTAAGCCAAGAGACCCAGTACTTC
CASSLGGLSQETQYF
>TRBD2|TRBJ2-3|TRBV5-4|many
TGTGCCAGCAGCTTAGCCCAGCTGGGAGGGGGCACAGATACGCAGTATTTT
CASSLAQLGGGTDTQYF
>TRBD2|TRBJ2-3|TRBV7-2|many
TGTGCCAGCAGCCAAGGACTAGCGGGCACAGATACGCAGTATTTT
CASSQGLAGTDTQYF
>.|TRBJ2-3|TRBV4-3|.
TGCGCCAGCAGCCAATTCCTTCTTTACACAGATACGCAGTATTTT
CASSQFLLYTDTQYF
>TRBD2|TRBJ2-1|TRBV18|few
TGTGCCAGCTCACCCCCCTCTAGCGGGTACAATGAGCAGTTCTTC
CASSPPSSGYNEQFF
>TRBD1|TRBJ2-1|TRBV29-1|many
TGCAGCGTTGAAGGGGACAGGGGCCTAACCATTTACAATGAGCAGTTCTTC
CSVEGDRGLTIYNEQFF
>.|TRBJ1-1|TRBV30|.
TGTGCCGGACAGTATAAACACGGGATATTTGGGCGGGGATCGGAGGTCACTGAAGCTTTCTTT
CAGQYKHGIFGRGSEVTEAFF
>TRBD1|TRBJ1-2|TRBV12-3/TRBV12-4|few
TGTGCCAGCAGTCCGGGACAGCCCTCTTATGGCTACACCTTC
CASSPGQPSYGYTF